These 27 T cell receptor beta chains share one sample of origin, sequenced in a study of T cells in Graves' hyperthyroidism and ophthalmopathy. From RNA transcripts, TCR beta CDR3 regions were amplified. HTBI primers were used for first-round RT-PCR of the TCR CDR3. TCRdb itself ran the multiplex PCR reads through MiXCR, one entry per CDR3 protein. The sample records hundreds of thousands of distinct CDR3 sequences, 35% being singletons. Sequencing was carried out using blood. These receptors were taken from a woman between 35 and 50 years old with Graves' hyperthyroidism.

This clonotype has ten or more counts. The chain combines TRBV5-1 with TRBJ1-5; 8 bases agree with TRBD1. The CDR3 spans 14 residues. V lost 3 bases, J lost 4 bases, and 3 bases stayed unmatched. The germline V gene has CDR1 SGHRS and CDR2 YFSETQ. This chain's CDR3 is CASSSTGANQPQHF. The CDR3 coding sequence is TGCGCCAGCAGCTCGACAGGGGCAAATCAGCCCCAGCATTTT.

This clonotype has a count of ten or more. The chain links TRBV10-3 to TRBJ1-6; D call uncertain. V was cut by 6 bases and J by 5 bases, with 8 bases left in between. The CDR3 runs 13 residues. Germline loops: CDR1 ENHRY, CDR2 SYGVKD. The CDR3 loop reads CAISLNNNSPLHF. As DNA, the CDR3 is TGTGCCATCAGCCTCAATAATAATTCACCCCTCCACTTT.

This clonotype was detected many times. The chain combines TRBV12-3 or TRBV12-4 with TRBJ1-2, with TRBD1 as a possible D gene (5 bases). The length of the CDR3 is 14 residues. The V end lost 5 bases, the J end lost 8 bases, and 18 bases lay between the germline ends. For the CDR3, the DNA is TGTGCCAGCAGTCCGTCAGGGCAGGGAGGAGGCTACACCTTC. Its protein is CASSPSGQGGGYTF.

This clonotype has a count of ten or more. The chain joins TRBV2 to TRBJ1-2; 7 positions match TRBD1. The ends lost 7 bases at V and 5 bases at J; junction bases unmatched: 4. The CDR3 consists of 12 residues. Germline CDR1 and CDR2: SNHLY and FYNNEI. CDR3 bases: TGTGCCAGCAACGGACAGGAGTATGGCTACACCTTC. This gives the protein CASNGQEYGYTF.

Worth noting for this clonotype: A read error may produce the germline difference seen at one junction end. The chain recombines TRBV7-9 with TRBJ2-7; D possibly corresponds to TRBD1 (6 bases). This CDR3 has 15 amino acids. From germline, CDR1 is SEHNR and CDR2 FQNEAQ (reference sequence). The CDR3 region has the DNA TGTGCCAGCAGTTTAGGCGGACAGTTAAGCCACGAGCAGTACTTC. Protein product: CASSLGGQLSHEQYF. The whole variable domain, filled in from reference TRBV7-9 and TRBJ2-7, reads DTGVSQNPRHKITKRGQNVTFRCDPISEHNRLYWYRQTLGQGPEFLTYFQNEAQLEKSRLLSDRFSAERPKGSFSTLEIQRTEQGDSAMYLCASSLGGQLSHEQYFGPGTRLTVT.

In this sample, this clonotype turned up a few times. The V and J genes are TRBV6-5 and TRBJ1-1; D is perhaps TRBD1 (6 bases). CDR3 length: 12 amino acids. V shed 2 bases and J shed 7 bases, with 8 bases lying between them. Germline V gives CDR1 MNHEY, CDR2 SVGAGI. The CDR3 protein is CASSYEGVEAFF. CDR3 sequence (DNA): TGTGCCAGCAGTTACGAGGGGGTTGAAGCTTTCTTT.

In this sample, this clonotype turned up a few times. One junction end disagrees with the germline gene, perhaps due to a read error. The gene calls are TRBV7-9 and TRBJ2-7; D may match TRBD1 or TRBD2 (6 bases each). CDR1 and CDR2 from the germline V gene are SEHNR and FQNEAQ (reference sequence). This CDR3 spans 15 amino acids. This CDR3 is CASSRTGTPGGEQYF. CDR3 sequence (DNA): TGCGCCAGCAGCCGAACCGGGACACCCGGGGGCGAGCAGTACTTC.

For this clonotype: A read error may account for a junction end that differs from germline. V and J are TRBV13 and TRBJ2-5; D remains ambiguous. The CDR3 is 15 amino acids. Germline loops: CDR1 PRHDT, CDR2 FYEKMQ (reference sequence). The CDR3, as DNA: TGTGCCAGCGGCTTAGGGCCGTTCTGGACAGAGACCCAGTACTTC. Amino acid sequence: CASGLGPFWTETQYF.

This sequence joins TRBV12-3 or TRBV12-4 and TRBJ2-3; D gene ambiguous. There are 13 residues in the CDR3. V dropped 8 bases and J dropped 3 bases, with 12 bases sitting between them. Here the CDR3 DNA reads TGTGCCAGCGGTCTAACCTCAACAGATACGCAGTATTTT. Translation: CASGLTSTDTQYF.

This clonotype was seen more than once but under ten times. V is TRBV15 and J is TRBJ2-3, with TRBD2 matching 11 bases. The CDR3 covers 16 residues. Germline V lookup: CDR1 LNHNV, CDR2 YYDKDF (reference sequence). V lost 3 bases and J lost 2; bases outside the gene matches: 4. In DNA, the CDR3 is TGTGCCACCAGCAGGGGACTAGCGGTCTTCACAGATACGCAGTATTTT. It codes for CATSRGLAVFTDTQYF.

This clonotype was seen at least ten times. The chain carries TRBV25-1 and TRBJ1-4; perhaps TRBD1 as D (6 bases). Deletions cut 2 bases from V and 14 bases from J, with 21 bases between. Germline CDR1 MGHDK, CDR2 SYGVNS. CDR3 length equals 15 residues. The CDR3 region is CASSERLQGPTRLFF. Written as DNA, the CDR3 is TGTGCCAGCAGTGAAAGGTTACAGGGACCGACCAGGCTGTTTTTT.

This clonotype was recorded many times. This sequence joins TRBV7-9 and TRBJ1-2, with D uncertain. In germline, CDR1 is SEHNR, CDR2 FQNEAQ (reference sequence). Trimming pared 4 bases from V and 5 bases from J, leaving 8 bases between. This CDR3 contains 12 residues. The CDR3 loop reads CASSSAPYGYTF. The DNA for the CDR3 is TGTGCCAGCAGCTCGGCGCCGTATGGCTACACCTTC.

There are a few counts of this clonotype. One end of the junction is discordant with germline, which a read error may explain. Written as DNA, the CDR3 is TGTGCCAGCAGTGCGACAGAAGGTGCCGTCTCTGGGGCCAACGTCCTGACTTTC. Protein product: CASSATEGAVSGANVLTF. The rearrangement joins TRBV24-1 to TRBJ2-6, with D possibly TRBD1 on 5 matching bases. This CDR3 comprises 18 residues. Germline V gives CDR1 KGHDR, CDR2 SFDVKD.

This clonotype has at least ten counts. J is TRBJ1-5 and V is TRBV19, with 7 bases matching TRBD1. The germline V gene encodes CDR1 LNHDA and CDR2 SQIVND (reference sequence). V was clipped by 2 bases and J by 3 bases; unmatched bases: 4. The CDR3 runs 15 residues. In nucleotides, the CDR3 is TGTGCCAGTAGTATACGGGGACAGTCCAATCAGCCCCAGCATTTT. It codes for CASSIRGQSNQPQHF.

This clonotype was seen at least ten times. The rearrangement joins TRBV20-1 to TRBJ2-5; D not resolved. The CDR3 is made up of 12 amino acids. Trimming stripped 0 bases from V and 1 base from J, with 3 bases between. CDR1 and CDR2 from the germline V gene are DFQATT and SNEGSKA (reference sequence). The CDR3 nucleotides are TGCAGTGCTAGAGACAGCCAAGAGACCCAGTACTTC. This translates into CSARDSQETQYF.

This clonotype was recorded once. A much larger clone lies one base from this, so it may be a read error. J is TRBJ1-5 and V is TRBV7-2, with unresolved D. CDR1 and CDR2 from the germline V gene are SGHTA and FQGNSA. The CDR3 is made up of 15 amino acids. The CDR3 DNA reads TGTGCCGGCAGCTTAGATGGGGTTAACAATCAGCCCCAGCATTTT. Translating gives CAGSLDGVNNQPQHF.

This clonotype has a count of ten or more. This sequence joins TRBV7-8 and TRBJ1-5; D unclear. V lost 5 bases, J lost 5 bases, and 10 bases lay in between. This CDR3 has 13 amino acids. The germline V gene has CDR1 SGHVS and CDR2 FQNEAQ. In DNA, the CDR3 is TGTGCCAGCAGCATAATGTCGTATCAGCCCCAGCATTTT. Translation: CASSIMSYQPQHF.

The table lists this clonotype with a few counts. The rearrangement uses TRBV4-3 and TRBJ2-5; D is unresolved. Between the trimmed V and J ends, which lost 3 bases and 5 bases, there was a span of 13 bases. Germline CDR1 is LGHNA and CDR2 is YSLEER. The CDR3 has 14 residues. The CDR3 sequence is CASSQGFIGETQYF. The DNA of the CDR3 is TGCGCCAGCAGCCAGGGCTTTATCGGGGAGACCCAGTACTTC.

This clonotype was seen repeatedly, ten times or more. CDR3 loop: CASPGQAYSGNTIYF. Written as DNA, the CDR3 is TGTGCCAGCCCCGGACAGGCCTACTCTGGAAACACCATATATTTT. The chain employs TRBV25-1 and TRBJ1-3; 7 bases map to TRBD1. J was trimmed by 0 bases and V by 8 bases; bases with no gene match: 7. CDR3 length: 15 amino acids. Germline loops: CDR1 MGHDK, CDR2 SYGVNS.

This clonotype has at least ten counts. The J gene is TRBJ2-7, the V gene TRBV24-1; D perhaps matches TRBD1 (6 bases). This CDR3 spans 13 amino acids. Per the germline V gene, CDR1 is KGHDR and CDR2 is SFDVKD. The V gene lost 3 bases and the J gene lost 4 bases, with 9 bases spanning the gap. The CDR3 DNA reads as TGTGCCACCAGTGATCCGGACAGATACGAGCAGTACTTC. Protein sequence: CATSDPDRYEQYF.

The V call is TRBV2, the J call TRBJ2-3; possibly TRBD2 for D (5 bases). The V end lost 3 bases, the J end lost 0 bases, and 7 bases lay between the germline ends. The CDR3 is 14 amino acids. CDR1 SNHLY and CDR2 FYNNEI come from the germline V gene. The CDR3 nucleotides are TGTGCCAGCAGTGATCCGGGAAGCACAGATACGCAGTATTTT. Translation: CASSDPGSTDTQYF.

The chain uses TRBV7-2 and TRBJ2-5, with TRBD2 matching 9 bases. The CDR3 loop spans 16 amino acids. Germline trimming cut 1 base from V and 5 bases from J; bases unmatched to any gene: 8. CDR1 and CDR2 from the germline V gene are SGHTA and FQGNSA. CDR3 sequence (DNA): TGTGCCAGCAGCTTAGTTACGGCGGGGGGGCGTGAGACCCAGTACTTC. Translation gives CASSLVTAGGRETQYF.

Concerning this clonotype: A much larger clone is a single base away; this may be a read error. The J gene is TRBJ1-2, the V gene TRBV10-3, with a tentative D call TRBD1 (5 bases). The germline gives CDR1 ENHRY, CDR2 SYGVKD. This CDR3 has 15 residues. The CDR3 DNA is TGTGCCACCAGTGCCCGGGGGGGGGTCGAAGCTGGCTACACCTTC. This encodes CATSARGGVEAGYTF.

This clonotype has at least ten counts. V is TRBV29-1 and J is TRBJ1-3; 7 positions match TRBD1. The CDR3 has 14 amino acids. V lost 6 bases to trimming and J lost 6 bases; unmatched junction nucleotides: 11. Germline CDR1 reads SQVTM; CDR2 reads ANQGSEA. The CDR3 DNA reads as TGCAGCGTACGGCGGGACAGCGATCTAAACACCATATATTTT. It is translated as CSVRRDSDLNTIYF.

On this clonotype itself: This may stem from a read error, because a much larger clone lies one nucleotide away. The chain uses TRBV24-1 and TRBJ1-2; D is unresolved. The CDR3 has 18 amino acids. Per germline, CDR1 KGHDR and CDR2 SFDVKD. In nucleotides, the CDR3 is TGTGCCACCGGTGATTTGCCGACTCCGGATAAGCCTAACTATGGCTACACCTTC. Its protein is CATGDLPTPDKPNYGYTF.

This clonotype was observed once. V gene TRBV29-1 combines with J gene TRBJ2-5; D is perhaps TRBD2 (5 bases). In germline, CDR1 is SQVTM, CDR2 ANQGSEA. CDR3 length: 15 amino acids. V lost 3 bases, J lost 2 bases, and 16 bases lay in between. The CDR3 DNA reads as TGCAGCGTTGACGACGGGGTAGAGTCGCAAGAGACCCAGTACTTC. This sequence encodes CSVDDGVESQETQYF.

The table lists this clonotype with many counts. The chain combines TRBV7-2 with TRBJ1-6, with D maybe TRBD1 (5 bases). Germline CDR1 reads SGHTA; CDR2 reads FQGNSA. CDR3 length: 13 residues. Trimming removed 4 bases at V and 8 bases at J, with 9 bases between. CDR3 DNA sequence: TGTGCCAGCAGCTACGGGACGCATTCACCCCTCCACTTT. This codes for CASSYGTHSPLHF.